A single sample is the source of the 14 T cell receptor beta chains below, sequenced in a study of T cells in localized non-small cell lung cancer. The method was immunoSEQ multiplex PCR; TCRdb's version includes in-frame clones alone and lacks a portion of them. Of roughly 34,000 clones listed, 86% are singletons. The specimen comprised peripheral blood, sampled before any cancer treatment. The receptors originated from a male donor older than 55 with stage III lung adenocarcinoma.

The chain recombines TRBV19 with TRBJ1-5; 7 nucleotides agree with TRBD1. CDR1 and CDR2 (germline): LNHDA, SQIVND (reference sequence). The V gene end was trimmed by 8 bases and the J gene end by 3 bases; junction bases not matched to a gene: 13. The CDR3 is 16 residues long. The CDR3 reads CASARQGSMNNQPQHF. CDR3 DNA sequence: TGTGCCAGTGCCCGACAGGGTAGCATGAACAATCAGCCCCAGCATTTT.

This chain joins TRBV19 and TRBJ1-2, with D tentatively TRBD1 (5 bases). Trimming pared 3 bases from V and 8 bases from J, leaving 16 bases between. CDR1 LNHDA and CDR2 SQIVND come from the germline V gene (reference sequence). The CDR3 has 14 amino acids. CDR3 in amino acids: CASSIPGVALGYTF. The CDR3 DNA is TGTGCCAGTAGTATTCCGGGGGTTGCGTTAGGCTACACCTTC.

This chain links TRBV19 with TRBJ2-7; D uncertain. From germline, CDR1 is LNHDA and CDR2 SQIVND (reference sequence). This CDR3 is built from 14 residues. Trimming removed 2 bases at V and 0 bases at J, with 8 bases between. DNA of the CDR3: TGTGCCAGTAGTATAACCGGGTCCTCCTACGAGCAGTACTTC. This gives the protein CASSITGSSYEQYF.

This clone was counted only a few times. The genes are TRBV5-6 and TRBJ1-5, with D tentatively TRBD1 (5 bases). CDR1 is SGHDT, CDR2 YYEEEE, per germline. The CDR3 spans 15 residues. Trimming took 1 base from V and 4 from J, leaving 12 bases between them. For the CDR3, the DNA is TGTGCCAGCAGCTTGTTTACAGGACCAAATCAGCCCCAGCATTTT. Encoded protein: CASSLFTGPNQPQHF.

DNA for the CDR3: TGTGCCAGCAGTTACTCTTCCGACAGTCAAGGGGATGGCTACACCTTC. This sequence encodes CASSYSSDSQGDGYTF. The chain couples TRBV6-5 to TRBJ1-2, with D perhaps TRBD1 (5 bases). V shed 0 bases and J shed 6 bases, with 17 bases lying between them. Germline lookup yields CDR1 MNHEY and CDR2 SVGAGI. The CDR3 sequence is 16 residues long.

The V call is TRBV10-2, the J call TRBJ2-7; TRBD2 might be the D (5 bases). Trimming shortened V by 5 bases and J by 2 bases, and 10 bases separated the two germline ends. The CDR3 has 13 amino acids. Germline V CDR1 and CDR2: WSHSY, SAAADI. The CDR3 is CASSNLRAYEQYF. The CDR3 coding sequence is TGCGCCAGCAGTAATTTGAGGGCCTACGAGCAGTACTTC.

The chain uses TRBV7-8 and TRBJ2-1, with 9 bases fitting TRBD1. In germline, CDR1 is SGHVS, CDR2 FQNEAQ. V shed 4 bases, J shed 2 bases, and the junction held 6 bases outside the gene matches. The CDR3 is made up of 16 amino acids. CDR3 bases: TGTGCCAGCAGCTCCAAAAGACAGGGGGCCTACAATGAGCAGTTCTTC. It codes for CASSSKRQGAYNEQFF.

The chain uses TRBV6-5 and TRBJ2-4, with a tentative D call TRBD1 (6 bases). The CDR3 runs to 13 residues. Germline V gene data show CDR1 as MNHEY and CDR2 as SVGAGI. V was pared by 2 bases and J by 9 bases, with 11 bases between. DNA for the CDR3: TGTGCCAGCAGTTACCAGGGGCGAGGCATTCAGTACTTC. This encodes CASSYQGRGIQYF.

This clone was detected once. The genes are TRBV6-5 and TRBJ1-3; 8 positions agree with TRBD1. The CDR3 totals 16 residues. Per the germline V gene, CDR1 is MNHEY and CDR2 is SVGAGI. V shed 0 bases, J shed 3 bases, and the junction held 4 bases outside the gene matches. CDR3 in amino acids: CASSYSGQGLGNTIYF. The CDR3 bases are TGTGCCAGCAGTTACTCCGGACAGGGTCTTGGAAACACCATATATTTT.

V usage is TRBV10-3 and J usage is TRBJ2-3, with 8 bases matching TRBD2. CDR1 is ENHRY, CDR2 SYGVKD, per germline. Unmatched junction bases numbered 13, after V lost 6 bases and J lost 5 bases. This CDR3 has 16 residues. The CDR3 region is CAISPGLDRSQDTQYF. As DNA, the CDR3 is TGTGCCATCAGCCCGGGACTAGATAGGTCCCAAGATACGCAGTATTTT.

This clone was observed once. The chain combines TRBV30 with TRBJ1-4, with 7 bases identical to TRBD1. The junction had 11 bases not matched to a gene; V was cut back by 6 bases and J by 4 bases. Germline assignment: CDR1 GTSNPN and CDR2 SVGIG (reference sequence). The CDR3 runs 15 residues. Here the CDR3 DNA reads TGTGCCTGCCAGCTCGCGGGACAGTATAATGAAAAACTGTTTTTT. Its protein product is CACQLAGQYNEKLFF.

The count of this clone is one. The gene calls are TRBV5-1 and TRBJ2-7; no firm D call. Trimming pared 4 bases from V and 3 bases from J, leaving 11 bases between. This CDR3 contains 13 residues. Germline values: CDR1 SGHRS, CDR2 YFSETQ. CDR3 DNA: TGCGCCAGCAGCGCCTCGAACAACTACGAGCAGTACTTC. Its translation is CASSASNNYEQYF.

V is TRBV4-2 and J is TRBJ2-7; D is unresolved. This CDR3 has 11 residues. The V and J ends lost 0 bases and 5 bases respectively, with 2 bases between them. Germline values: CDR1 LGHNA, CDR2 YNFKEQ. The CDR3: CASSQDHEQYF. The CDR3 DNA is TGTGCCAGCAGCCAAGACCACGAGCAGTACTTC.

The V and J genes are TRBV11-2 and TRBJ2-1; 9 bases are shared with TRBD2. Germline V gene lookup returns CDR1 SGHAT and CDR2 FQNNGV. This CDR3 has 14 amino acids. V gave up 6 bases and J gave up 7 bases; unmatched junction bases: 7. CDR3: CASRSGGGANEQFF. CDR3 coding DNA: TGTGCCAGCAGATCCGGCGGGGGGGCTAATGAGCAGTTCTTC.